These T cell receptor beta chains were read from a single sample in a study of cytomegalovirus exposure and HLA in healthy donors. Profiling relied on immunoSEQ multiplex PCR, and the TCRdb table lists in-frame clones only, not all of them. Found here are 250,000 to 300,000 clones, 86% of them singletons; the top ten hold roughly 0.99%. The specimen was PBMCs. These receptors all stem from a woman between 18 and 29 years old in good health and CMV-seronegative. The CDR3 runs from the conserved cysteine through the conserved F or W. The D gene is left open where the match is weak. Clone size is given for some rows only: seen once, a few or many times, or a class if the clone is expanded.

cdr3_aa: CASQGTGNYEQYF
cdr3_nt: TGTGCCTCTCAAGGTACAGGAAACTACGAGCAGTACTTC
clone_size: once
j_call: TRBJ2-7
v_call: TRBV10-3
d_call: -

cdr3_aa: CASSSRTSLGTGELFF
cdr3_nt: TGTGCCAGCAGCTCCCGGACATCGCTGGGCACCGGGGAGCTGTTTTTT
clone_size: -
j_call: TRBJ2-2
v_call: TRBV7-2
d_call: -

cdr3_aa: CASRAIGLAGSEQYF
cdr3_nt: TGTGCCAGCAGAGCAATCGGACTAGCGGGAAGCGAGCAGTACTTC
clone_size: -
j_call: TRBJ2-7
v_call: TRBV6-6
d_call: TRBD2

cdr3_aa: CASSLATGGAYEQYF
cdr3_nt: TGTGCCAGCAGTTTAGCGACAGGGGGCGCGTACGAGCAGTACTTC
clone_size: -
j_call: TRBJ2-7
v_call: TRBV27
d_call: TRBD1

cdr3_aa: CASSRARTSGVETQYF
cdr3_nt: TGTGCCAGTAGTAGAGCCCGGACTAGCGGGGTTGAGACCCAGTACTTC
clone_size: -
j_call: TRBJ2-5
v_call: TRBV19
d_call: TRBD2

cdr3_aa: CASSQKVSRSNTEAFF
cdr3_nt: TGCGCCAGCAGTCAAAAAGTGTCGCGTTCGAACACTGAAGCTTTCTTT
clone_size: -
j_call: TRBJ1-1
v_call: TRBV23-1
d_call: -

cdr3_aa: CASSFRLAGRGDTQYF
cdr3_nt: TGTGCCAGCAGCTTTCGACTAGCGGGACGAGGGGATACGCAGTATTTT
clone_size: -
j_call: TRBJ2-3
v_call: TRBV9
d_call: TRBD2

cdr3_aa: CASSRDRGDSNQPQHF
cdr3_nt: TGTGCCAGCAGCCGTGACAGGGGGGATAGCAATCAGCCCCAGCATTTT
clone_size: -
j_call: TRBJ1-5
v_call: TRBV7-8
d_call: TRBD1

cdr3_aa: CASSLGQGAYEQYF
cdr3_nt: TGTGCCAGCAGCCTAGGACAGGGGGCTTACGAGCAGTACTTC
clone_size: -
j_call: TRBJ2-7
v_call: TRBV7-6
d_call: TRBD1

cdr3_aa: CASSFEYEQYF
cdr3_nt: TGTGCCAGCAGCTTTGAGTACGAGCAGTACTTC
clone_size: -
j_call: TRBJ2-7
v_call: TRBV5-8
d_call: -

cdr3_aa: CAIEIAGEGTDTQYF
cdr3_nt: TGTGCCATCGAGATAGCGGGAGAGGGCACAGATACGCAGTATTTT
clone_size: -
j_call: TRBJ2-3
v_call: TRBV10-3
d_call: TRBD2

cdr3_aa: CASSGRGTDTQYF
cdr3_nt: TGTGCCAGCAGCGGCCGGGGCACAGATACGCAGTATTTT
clone_size: -
j_call: TRBJ2-3
v_call: TRBV28
d_call: -

cdr3_aa: CASSLAGDFYEQYF
cdr3_nt: TGTGCCAGCAGTTTAGCGGGGGACTTCTACGAGCAGTACTTC
clone_size: -
j_call: TRBJ2-7
v_call: TRBV27
d_call: TRBD2

cdr3_aa: CSVPVAGSTDTQYF
cdr3_nt: TGCAGCGTGCCCGTAGCGGGGAGCACAGATACGCAGTATTTT
clone_size: -
j_call: TRBJ2-3
v_call: TRBV29-1
d_call: TRBD2

cdr3_aa: CAWSVSWQGLLGNTIYF
cdr3_nt: TGTGCCTGGAGTGTATCCTGGCAGGGGCTACTCGGAAACACCATATATTTT
clone_size: -
j_call: TRBJ1-3
v_call: TRBV30
d_call: -